The rows below give T cell receptor beta chains drawn from one sample of a study of CD8+ T cells in alopecia areata. Libraries were prepared by immunoSEQ multiplex PCR; TCRdb keeps only in-frame clonotypes and omits some of them. The sample lists about 130,000 clones, 54% occurring once. The material sequenced was CD8+ T cells sorted from blood, taken at week 4, from a patient treated with tofacitinib. Source of these receptors: a human donor with alopecia areata. The CDR3 runs from the conserved cysteine through the conserved F or W. A D gene is named only where the DNA matches it firmly. For some rows the clone size is stated as once, few or many, or as a class when expanded; others skip it.

d_call	clone_size	j_call	v_call	cdr3_nt	cdr3_aa
-	-	TRBJ2-7	TRBV27	TGTGCCAGCAGTTTAGCGGGACAGCCCTACGAGCAGTACTTC	CASSLAGQPYEQYF
-	few	TRBJ2-1	TRBV29-1	TGCAGCGTAGCGTACAATGAGCAGTTCTTC	CSVAYNEQFF
-	-	TRBJ1-1	TRBV27	TGTGCCAGCAGTTTTCGGGGAAACACTGAAGCTTTCTTT	CASSFRGNTEAFF
TRBD1	once	TRBJ1-1	TRBV29-1	TGCAGCGTTCTAGGTGGGAATACAGGGGCCCTAGAAGCTTTCTTT	CSVLGGNTGALEAFF
-	-	TRBJ2-3	TRBV4-3	TGCGCCAGCAGCCAATCAGGGGCCACAGATACGCAGTATTTT	CASSQSGATDTQYF
-	-	TRBJ1-2	TRBV29-1	TGCAGCGTTGAAGCATCTTCGGCAGAGCGGCCTTATTATGGCTACACCTTC	CSVEASSAERPYYGYTF
-	-	TRBJ2-5	TRBV7-9	TGTGCCAGTCAGACAGAGCTCCGGGAGACCCAGTACTTC	CASQTELRETQYF
-	few	TRBJ2-2	TRBV27	TGTGCCAGCAGTCTCGCGAACACCGGGGAGCTGTTTTTT	CASSLANTGELFF
-	-	TRBJ2-6	TRBV6-5	TGTGCCCAGAGACGGCACTCTGGGGCCAACGTCCTGACTTTC	CAQRRHSGANVLTF
TRBD1	once	TRBJ1-2	TRBV29-1	TGCAGCGTTGAAGGGACAGGGGGAGGCTACACCTTC	CSVEGTGGGYTF
-	few	TRBJ1-1	TRBV7-9	TGTGCCAGCAGCCCGAGAGGTGAGAACACTGAAGCTTTCTTT	CASSPRGENTEAFF
-	-	TRBJ2-1	TRBV9	TGTGCCAGCGGAGGGGGGACTTACAATGAGCAGTTCTTC	CASGGGTYNEQFF
-	once	TRBJ2-7	TRBV4-3	TGCGCCAGCAGCCAAGAGGACTCGAGCGTCAGTGAGCAGTACTTC	CASSQEDSSVSEQYF
-	-	TRBJ2-2	TRBV29-1	TGCAGCGTTGATTTGGGATACACCGGGGAGCTGTTTTTT	CSVDLGYTGELFF
-	few	TRBJ1-2	TRBV11-2	TGTGCCAGCAGCTTCGTGGGTTCGGTACAGCGTTATGGCTACACCTTC	CASSFVGSVQRYGYTF
-	-	TRBJ2-7	TRBV10-3	TGTGCCATCAGTGAGTCGGCCTACGAGCAGTACTTC	CAISESAYEQYF
-	few	TRBJ2-7	TRBV27	TGTGCCAGCAGTTTTGCTACAGGGCTCGAGCAGTACTTC	CASSFATGLEQYF
-	-	TRBJ2-4	TRBV9	TGTGCCAGCAGCGTAGGGGACCTAAACATTCAGTACTTC	CASSVGDLNIQYF
TRBD1	-	TRBJ2-7	TRBV4-3	TGCGCCAGCAGCCTCCGGGACAGGGCCTACGAGCAGTACTTC	CASSLRDRAYEQYF
-	-	TRBJ2-7	TRBV7-9	TGTGCCAGCAGCTTAGCAGATACAGGGTTCGAGCAGTACTTC	CASSLADTGFEQYF
-	-	TRBJ1-4	TRBV6-5	TGTGCCAGCAGTTACTCGAATTCAGGGGCGCGGGAAAAACTGTTTTTT	CASSYSNSGAREKLFF
-	-	TRBJ2-6	TRBV6-1	TGTGCCAGCAGTGAAGGAGATGCTGGGGCCAACGTCCTGACTTTC	CASSEGDAGANVLTF
-	-	TRBJ2-1	TRBV11-2	TGTGCCAGCAGGGACTGGGGGTGGAGCGAATCCTACAATGAGCAGTTCTTC	CASRDWGWSESYNEQFF
-	-	TRBJ1-2	TRBV25-1	TGTGCCAGCAGCTTAGCTAACTATGGCTACACCTTC	CASSLANYGYTF
TRBD1	-	TRBJ2-7	TRBV27	TGTGCCAGCAGTTTGGGTCAGGGGGCCGACGAGCAGTACTTC	CASSLGQGADEQYF
-	-	TRBJ1-1	TRBV15	TGTGCCACCAGCATAGGAGGGGGAGAAAACACTGAAGCTTTCTTT	CATSIGGGENTEAFF
-	few	TRBJ1-1	TRBV6-6	TGTGCCAGCAGGGAACAGGCGCTGAACACTGAAGCTTTCTTT	CASREQALNTEAFF
-	-	TRBJ2-7	TRBV6-1	TGTGCCAGCAGATACAGGGACGAGCAGTACTTC	CASRYRDEQYF
-	-	TRBJ1-1	TRBV7-9	TGTGCCAGCAGCGCTCACAGGCGTCTCTTGGCTGAAGCTTTCTTT	CASSAHRRLLAEAFF
-	few	TRBJ1-2	TRBV7-9	TGTGCCAGCAGCAAGGACGGGGCCTATGGCTACACCTTC	CASSKDGAYGYTF
-	-	TRBJ2-7	TRBV6-5	TGTGCCAGCAGTTATTCTCAGGGTCAAGCATCCTACGAGCAGTACTTC	CASSYSQGQASYEQYF
-	few	TRBJ1-1	TRBV27	TGTGCCAGCAGTAACCGGGGCCAGGGAGCTTTCTTT	CASSNRGQGAFF
-	few	TRBJ1-5	TRBV23-1	TGCGCCAGCAGTCCCCATCGGGGGGGCAATCAGCCCCAGCATTTT	CASSPHRGGNQPQHF
-	few	TRBJ2-7	TRBV2	TGTGCCAGCCTCAGGACAGATAGCTACGAGCAGTACTTC	CASLRTDSYEQYF
-	-	TRBJ1-2	TRBV7-6	TGTGCCAGCAGCCCCACCTTTAGACAGCGGACGCCGGATGGCTACACCTTC	CASSPTFRQRTPDGYTF
TRBD1	few	TRBJ2-1	TRBV4-1	TGCGCCAGCAGCCAAGGACCAGGGGGCTTCTACAATGAGCAGTTCTTC	CASSQGPGGFYNEQFF
-	-	TRBJ2-2	TRBV2	TGTGCCAGCAGTGAAAGGTACACCGGGGAGCTGTTTTTT	CASSERYTGELFF
-	once	TRBJ2-7	TRBV5-6	TGTGCCAGCAGCGAACAGTTTAGCTCCTACGAGCAGTACTTC	CASSEQFSSYEQYF
-	-	TRBJ2-1	TRBV11-2	TGTGCCAGCACCCAGGGTTGGAATGAGCAGTTCTTC	CASTQGWNEQFF
-	few	TRBJ2-7	TRBV4-2	TGTGCCAGCAGCCAAGAAGGAGAAGCCTCCTACGAGCAGTACTTC	CASSQEGEASYEQYF
TRBD1	few	TRBJ1-1	TRBV29-1	TGCAGCGTAGGGACAGGGTTTGCCACTGAAGCTTTCTTT	CSVGTGFATEAFF
-	once	TRBJ1-2	TRBV27	TGTGCCAGCAGTTTGGCCAATCACAACGGCTACACCTTC	CASSLANHNGYTF
TRBD2	-	TRBJ2-3	TRBV30	TGTGCCTGGATTAAAGACGGGGAGCGGGGGGGCCCAGATACGCAGTATTTT	CAWIKDGERGGPDTQYF
TRBD1	few	TRBJ1-1	TRBV15	TGTGCCACCAGCGGTGACAGGGGGCAAAACACTGAAGCTTTCTTT	CATSGDRGQNTEAFF
-	-	TRBJ1-1	TRBV13	TGTGCCAGCAGCTTAGCCGTGGGGACTGAAGCTTTCTTT	CASSLAVGTEAFF
-	-	TRBJ1-2	TRBV27	TGTGCCAGCACCACCGGGGGGGACGGCTACACCTTC	CASTTGGDGYTF
-	few	TRBJ2-1	TRBV29-1	TGCAGCGGCGCGTGGGGCGAGGAGGGTGAGCAGTTCTTC	CSGAWGEEGEQFF
TRBD1	-	TRBJ2-7	TRBV4-3	TGCGCCAGCAGCCAAGAAAACAGGGGGCTCCACGAGCAGTACTTC	CASSQENRGLHEQYF
-	once	TRBJ1-1	TRBV2	TGTGCCAGCAGTGAATGGGTGGACCGGGGAGCTTTCTTT	CASSEWVDRGAFF
-	-	TRBJ2-2	TRBV19	TGTGCCAGCGCCCTGGTTGGCGGTGGGGAGCTGTTTTTT	CASALVGGGELFF
TRBD1	-	TRBJ2-7	TRBV7-9	TGTGCCAGCAGCGGGACAGGATCCTACGAGCAGTACTTC	CASSGTGSYEQYF
-	-	TRBJ2-7	TRBV30	TGTGCCTGGAGTGACAGTCCCTGGGAGCAGTACTTC	CAWSDSPWEQYF
-	-	TRBJ2-3	TRBV7-2	TGTGCCAGCAGCGTGCCCTGGTTCGAGGGGACAGATACGCAGTATTTT	CASSVPWFEGTDTQYF
-	-	TRBJ2-1	TRBV6-5	TGTGCCAGCAGTTACTCCGGGGACATGGGGGAGCAGTTCTTC	CASSYSGDMGEQFF